These 30 T cell receptor beta chains were all obtained from the same sample, sequenced in a study of CD4 T cells in relation to SARS-CoV-2 and coronaviruses. The antigens these receptors bind are not known. Sequencing was performed with immunoSEQ multiplex PCR; in TCRdb, only in-frame clones are kept and a portion is missing. The sample has 25,000 to 30,000 clones, 74% seen once; the top ten hold roughly a quarter. The unexposed donors gave CD4+ T cells in about 2011-2019, prior to COVID-19. After around nine days of culture, CD4+ T cells were isolated. The sequenced sample was CD4+ T cells from PBMCs, cultured in vitro. The receptor set was obtained from a human donor in good health.

The J gene is TRBJ2-5, the V gene TRBV7-9; possible D gene TRBD2, 7 bases. CDR3 length equals 15 residues. Trimming removed 5 bases at V and 1 base at J, with 14 bases between. Looked up from germline, CDR1 is SEHNR and CDR2 is FQNEAQ (reference sequence). The CDR3 nucleotides are TGTGCCAGCAGCCCAAGGGGGGGGGCCCAAGAGACCCAGTACTTC. It codes for CASSPRGGAQETQYF.

V and J are TRBV11-3 and TRBJ2-7; D perhaps matches TRBD2 (6 bases). Trimming cost V 4 bases and J 9 bases, with 16 bases left between them. Germline V gene sequence: CDR1 SGHNT, CDR2 YENEEA. The length of the CDR3 is 13 residues. CDR3 nucleotide sequence: TGTGCCAGCAGCTCCGGGAGCCCCGGGGGGCAGTACTTC. Protein sequence: CASSSGSPGGQYF.

The V and J genes are TRBV18 and TRBJ2-7; D may be TRBD1 (6 bases). Germline V lookup: CDR1 KGHSH, CDR2 LQKENI. CDR3 length: 13 residues. Trimming cost V 3 bases and J 6 bases, with 12 bases left between them. DNA of the CDR3: TGTGCCAGCTCACCCCGCGACAGGTTCGAGCAGTACTTC. Its translation is CASSPRDRFEQYF.

The V and J genes are TRBV5-6 and TRBJ2-4, with 12 nucleotides matching TRBD1. This CDR3 has 17 amino acids. V dropped 4 bases and J dropped 2; count of bases not matched to a gene: 7. Germline V CDR1 and CDR2: SGHDT, YYEEEE. The DNA for the CDR3 is TGTGCCAGCAGCCCGGCGGGACAGGGGGCAACCAAAAACATTCAGTACTTC. Protein sequence: CASSPAGQGATKNIQYF.

The chain joins TRBV4-3 to TRBJ2-4, with D unclear. The V end lost 0 bases, the J end lost 0 bases, and 6 bases lay between the germline ends. This CDR3 spans 15 amino acids. The V gene's germline CDR1 is LGHNA and CDR2 YSLEER. The CDR3 bases are TGCGCCAGCAGCCAAGAACCAAAAGCCAAAAACATTCAGTACTTC. Translating gives CASSQEPKAKNIQYF.

The chain links TRBV27 to TRBJ2-7; D is perhaps TRBD2 (5 bases). Trimming removed 6 bases at V and 7 bases at J, with 19 bases between. The CDR3 is 14 residues long. Germline lookup yields CDR1 MNHEY and CDR2 SMNVEV (reference sequence). In DNA, the CDR3 is TGTGCCAGCAGAGGAGGTTTTCCTCCGGAGGAGCAGTACTTC. This gives the protein CASRGGFPPEEQYF.

V is TRBV5-1 and J is TRBJ1-2, with D possibly matching TRBD1 (6 bases). Germline V lookup: CDR1 SGHRS, CDR2 YFSETQ. The CDR3 extends over 17 amino acids. V was clipped by 2 bases and J by 0 bases, with 17 bases between them. DNA for the CDR3: TGCGCCAGCAGCTTCCGACGTCCCGGGACATCTAACTATGGCTACACCTTC. Protein product: CASSFRRPGTSNYGYTF.

This clone was observed once. This sequence joins TRBV6-6 and TRBJ2-1; 8 bases match TRBD1. Germline V CDR1 and CDR2: MNHNY, SVGAGI (reference sequence). Trimming cost V 2 bases and J 10 bases; bases outside gene matches: 4. CDR3 length: 13 residues. The DNA for the CDR3 is TGTGCCAGCAGTTACCCCGGGACAGGAGAGCAGTTCTTC. The encoded protein is CASSYPGTGEQFF.

The rearrangement uses TRBV5-1 and TRBJ2-3, with a weak D call TRBD1 (6 bases). The CDR3 consists of 16 residues. CDR1 and CDR2 (germline): SGHRS, YFSETQ. V gave up 4 bases and J gave up 0 bases, with 15 bases separating them. Here the CDR3 reads CASSLGASPSTDTQYF. CDR3 nucleotide sequence: TGCGCCAGCAGCCTGGGGGCTAGCCCTAGCACAGATACGCAGTATTTT.

The V call is TRBV5-1, the J call TRBJ2-6, with unresolved D. V lost 0 bases and J lost 1, with 11 bases in between. This CDR3 contains 17 residues. The germline gives CDR1 SGHRS, CDR2 YFSETQ. The CDR3 nucleotides read TGCGCCAGCAGCTTGGAGATTTACGGGTCTGGGGCCAACGTCCTGACTTTC. Translating gives CASSLEIYGSGANVLTF.

The chain employs TRBV3-1 (or the pseudogene TRBV3-2) and TRBJ1-1; tentatively, D is TRBD1 (6 bases). CDR1 is LGHDT and CDR2 is YNNKEL in the germline V gene (reference sequence). V lost 2 bases to trimming and J lost 11 bases, with 15 bases between them. CDR3 length equals 13 residues. The CDR3 loop reads CASSQIEGVEAFF. Written as DNA, the CDR3 is TGTGCCAGCAGCCAAATTGAGGGGGTCGAGGCTTTCTTT.

The chain combines TRBV18 with TRBJ2-7; 10 positions agree with TRBD1. The CDR3 has 15 amino acids. Per germline, CDR1 KGHSH and CDR2 LQKENI. V was pared by 2 bases and J by 6 bases, with 7 bases of the junction left unmatched. The CDR3 DNA is TGTGCCAGCTCACCAACGACGACAGGGGGCGGCGAGCAGTACTTC. Its translation: CASSPTTTGGGEQYF.

The chain is built from TRBV6-1 and TRBJ2-1, with D unresolved. CDR1 is MNHNS, CDR2 SASEGT, per germline. The V gene lost 5 bases and the J gene lost 0 bases, with 2 bases spanning the gap. The CDR3 loop spans 12 amino acids. CDR3 sequence reads: CASSYSYNEQFF. The CDR3 nucleotides read TGTGCCAGCAGTTACTCCTACAATGAGCAGTTCTTC.

This clone was detected only a few times. This chain links TRBV7-9 with TRBJ2-1; D not resolved. V lost 1 base to trimming and J lost 4 bases, with 8 bases between them. The CDR3 consists of 14 residues. Germline values: CDR1 SEHNR, CDR2 FQNEAQ (reference sequence). The CDR3 sequence is CASSLVIGYNEQFF. CDR3 sequence (DNA): TGTGCCAGCAGCTTAGTTATCGGATACAATGAGCAGTTCTTC.

CDR3 loop: CASSPLAGSSYEQYF. The CDR3 DNA follows: TGTGCCAGCAGCCCCCTAGCGGGAAGCTCCTACGAGCAGTACTTC. The chain carries TRBV7-9 and TRBJ2-7, with 9 nucleotides matching TRBD2. Germline V gene sequence: CDR1 SEHNR, CDR2 FQNEAQ (reference sequence). This CDR3 spans 15 amino acids. The trim removed 5 bases at V and 0 bases at J, leaving 5 bases unmatched.

The J gene is TRBJ2-2, the V gene TRBV19; D may be TRBD1 or TRBD2 (6 bases each). Germline V CDR1 and CDR2: LNHDA, SQIVND (reference sequence). The V end lost 0 bases, the J end lost 6 bases, and 17 bases lay between the germline ends. The CDR3 is 17 amino acids. Written as DNA, the CDR3 is TGTGCCAGTAGTATAGATCGCGGTGGGGGGACACCCGGGGAGCTGTTTTTT. This encodes CASSIDRGGGTPGELFF.

The V gene is TRBV9, the J gene TRBJ2-3; no firm D call. The germline V gene encodes CDR1 SGDLS and CDR2 YYNGEE. The CDR3 length is 13 residues. V was shortened by 1 base and J by 0 bases, with 3 bases between the two germline ends. The CDR3 spells CASSVSSTDTQYF. CDR3 bases: TGTGCCAGCAGCGTATCCAGCACAGATACGCAGTATTTT.

The chain recombines TRBV4-3 with TRBJ2-7; the D is unclear. Trimming took 0 bases from V and 12 from J, leaving 21 bases between them. Germline assignment: CDR1 LGHNA and CDR2 YSLEER. The CDR3 extends over 15 amino acids. In DNA, the CDR3 is TGCGCCAGCAGCCAAGACAGGCTATTCCGTTGGATCTGGTACTTC. It specifies CASSQDRLFRWIWYF.

V is TRBV12-1 and J is TRBJ1-3; the tabulated D call, TRBD1, remains unverified against the DNA. TRBV12-1 corresponds to a pseudogene. This CDR3 spans 15 amino acids. CDR3 nucleotide sequence: TGTGCCAGCAGCTCGACAGGGACGGGTGGAAACACCATATATTTT. This gives the protein CASSSTGTGGNTIYF.

V is TRBV4-3 and J is TRBJ2-1, with unresolved D. V was clipped by 1 base and J by 4 bases, with 8 bases between them. This CDR3 is built from 14 residues. Germline V gives CDR1 LGHNA, CDR2 YSLEER. The CDR3, as DNA: TGCGCCAGCAGCCAAGCGCTACAGTACAATGAGCAGTTCTTC. Protein sequence: CASSQALQYNEQFF.

The V gene is TRBV7-8, the J gene TRBJ2-7, with 15 bases fitting TRBD2. J lost 0 bases, V lost 4 bases, and 4 bases had no gene match. The CDR3 is made up of 17 amino acids. Germline CDR1 is SGHVS and CDR2 is FQNEAQ. CDR3 bases: TGTGCCAGCAGCTATGGGACTAGCGGGGGGATCTCCTACGAGCAGTACTTC. The encoded protein is CASSYGTSGGISYEQYF.

The chain has TRBV9 and TRBJ2-6, with unresolved D. The CDR3 contains 14 residues. V dropped 3 bases and J dropped 0 bases, with 4 bases sitting between them. The germline V gene encodes CDR1 SGDLS and CDR2 YYNGEE. CDR3 amino acids: CASSAFSGANVLTF. CDR3 bases: TGTGCCAGCAGCGCCTTCTCTGGGGCCAACGTCCTGACTTTC.

Written as DNA, the CDR3 is TGCGCCAGCAGTCATTCAGGGGGAAATAAACTGAAAGTCGGCTCCTATAATTCACCCCTCCACTTT. Its translation: CASSHSGGNKLKVGSYNSPLHF. The J gene is TRBJ1-6, the V gene TRBV23-1; 7 bases fit TRBD1. TRBV23-1 is labeled an ORF, and its function is uncertain. The CDR3 runs to 22 residues. Trimming at V came to 3 bases and at J to 0 bases, leaving 20 bases not matched to a gene.

CDR3 sequence: CASSSGQGEQYF. CDR3 DNA: TGTGCCAGCAGCTCCGGACAGGGCGAGCAGTACTTC. This sequence joins TRBV5-6 and TRBJ2-7, with TRBD1 matching 8 bases. Germline V CDR1 and CDR2: SGHDT, YYEEEE. The J segment lost 6 bases and the V segment lost 3 bases, leaving 2 bases of the junction unmatched. This CDR3 is 12 amino acids long.

The gene calls are TRBV7-9 and TRBJ1-1, with TRBD1 identical over 9 bases. J lost 7 bases, V lost 1 base, and 4 bases had no gene match. Germline CDR1 SEHNR, CDR2 FQNEAQ (reference sequence). This CDR3 comprises 14 residues. In nucleotides, the CDR3 is TGTGCCAGCAGCTTAGGCACAGGGGGCGGTGAAGCTTTCTTT. Translation gives CASSLGTGGGEAFF. Combining the CDR3 with reference TRBV7-9 and TRBJ1-1 gives the whole variable domain DTGVSQNPRHKITKRGQNVTFRCDPISEHNRLYWYRQTLGQGPEFLTYFQNEAQLEKSRLLSDRFSAERPKGSFSTLEIQRTEQGDSAMYLCASSLGTGGGEAFFGQGTRLTVV.

This chain connects TRBV7-8 to TRBJ2-3, with 8 bases fitting TRBD2. Looked up from germline, CDR1 is SGHVS and CDR2 is FQNEAQ. With 8 bases clipped from V and 1 base from J, the junction kept 5 bases outside the gene matches. CDR3 length equals 14 residues. The CDR3 DNA reads TGTGCCAGCCGCCCCGGGGGGGGCACAGATACGCAGTATTTT. It is translated as CASRPGGGTDTQYF.

J is TRBJ2-3 and V is TRBV11-1, with TRBD2 identical over 11 bases. The length of the CDR3 is 15 residues. Germline V gene sequence: CDR1 SGHAT, CDR2 FQDESV (reference sequence). The junction had 3 bases not matched to a gene; V was cut back by 5 bases and J by 2 bases. The CDR3 sequence is CASSRLAGYTDTQYF. The CDR3, as DNA: TGTGCCAGCAGCAGACTAGCGGGGTACACAGATACGCAGTATTTT.

This clone was seen a handful of times. Compared with germline, one end of the junction differs, possibly owing to a read error. The chain recombines TRBV5-1 with TRBJ2-1, with D perhaps TRBD2 (6 bases). CDR3 length equals 13 residues. Germline V CDR1 and CDR2: SGHRS, YFSETQ. The chain's CDR3 is CASSTRQTGLQIF. CDR3 bases: TGCGCCAGCAGCACACGCCAAACGGGACTGCAGATCTTC.

The rearrangement joins TRBV11-3 to TRBJ2-1; a possible D gene is TRBD2 (6 bases). Germline loops: CDR1 SGHNT, CDR2 YENEEA. The length of the CDR3 is 13 residues. Trimming took off 2 bases at V and 7 bases at J, with 9 bases between the two ends. The CDR3: CASSLTGENEQFF. CDR3 sequence (DNA): TGTGCCAGCAGCTTAACGGGGGAAAATGAGCAGTTCTTC.

V is TRBV5-4 and J is TRBJ2-7; 9 nucleotides match TRBD1. The V segment lost 0 bases and the J segment 3 bases; nucleotides outside the gene matches: 7. The CDR3 contains 16 residues. CDR1 SGHNT and CDR2 YYREEE come from the germline V gene (reference sequence). In nucleotides, the CDR3 is TGTGCCAGCAGCTTGGGGCCGGGACAGGGTGTCTACGAGCAGTACTTC. Protein sequence: CASSLGPGQGVYEQYF. Variable domain in full (rest from reference TRBV5-4 and TRBJ2-7): ETGVTQSPTHLIKTRGQQVTLRCSSQSGHNTVSWYQQALGQGPQFIFQYYREEENGRGNFPPRFSGLQFPNYSSELNVNALELDDSALYLCASSLGPGQGVYEQYFGPGTRLTVT.